This T cell receptor (beta chain) was profiled in a study of response to subunit inactivated influenza vaccine. Findings of the study overall: There was a suggestion from the authors that each seasonal influenza vaccination recruits few new T cells.

TCRdb re-analysed the RT-PCR reads in MiXCR, keeping a single row per CDR3 protein. This sample has hundreds of thousands of distinct CDR3 sequences; roughly 8.2% occur once, and the top ten carry 10% to 15%. This clonotype was counted at least ten times. Its specificity is unknown. This receptor was identified in a man between 45 and 75 years old who received an inactivated influenza vaccine. Material: PBMCs from blood, obtained around 25 months after vaccination.

This chain's CDR3 is CASSAKQGYEQFF. The CDR3 nucleotides read TGTGCCAGCAGCGCGAAACAGGGCTATGAGCAGTTCTTC. The chain combines TRBV7-8 with TRBJ2-1; D perhaps matches TRBD1 (6 bases). The CDR3 length is 13 residues. Trimming pared 5 bases from V and 8 bases from J, leaving 13 bases between. Germline CDR1 and CDR2: SGHVS and FQNEAQ.